The 19 T cell receptor beta chains below come from one sample, sequenced in a study of blood T cell repertoires in COVID-19. The table came from immunoSEQ multiplex PCR; TCRdb's copy has only in-frame clones and leaves some out. The data contain about 150,000 clones, roughly 91% of them singletons. Sequenced sample: peripheral blood. The receptors here all came from a man aged 55 to 70 with active or convalescent COVID-19.

The chain is built from TRBV30 and TRBJ2-7; the match to TRBD1 covers 11 bases. There are 16 residues in the CDR3. Germline CDR1 GTSNPN, CDR2 SVGIG (reference sequence). Trimming took 3 bases from V and 1 from J; bases not matched to a gene: 8. CDR3 DNA: TGTGCCTGGAGCCCAGGGGGGGACAGGGGGTCCTACGAGCAGTACTTC. Translating gives CAWSPGGDRGSYEQYF.

The chain links TRBV5-1 to TRBJ2-7, with 7 bases lining up with TRBD2. Trimming at V came to 1 base and at J to 3 bases, leaving 4 bases not matched to a gene. Germline lookup yields CDR1 SGHRS and CDR2 YFSETQ. The CDR3 is 14 residues long. The CDR3 is CASSLSTSLYEQYF. The CDR3 nucleotides read TGCGCCAGCAGCTTGTCGACTAGCCTCTACGAGCAGTACTTC.

V gene TRBV5-1 combines with J gene TRBJ2-1; 8 bases are shared with TRBD1. The CDR3 has 17 residues. J was trimmed by 3 bases and V by 4 bases; bases with no gene match: 12. Germline CDR1 and CDR2: SGHRS and YFSETQ. For the CDR3, the DNA is TGCGCCAGCAGCCCCGGTCCAGGGGGCGACTTCTACAATGAGCAGTTCTTC. It specifies CASSPGPGGDFYNEQFF.

The CDR3 DNA reads TGTGCCAGCAGCTTGGAAGGACCTCCAGCGGGTGGCTACACCTTC. Protein product: CASSLEGPPAGGYTF. This chain connects TRBV5-5 to TRBJ1-2; the D is unclear. CDR1 SGHKS and CDR2 YYEKEE come from the germline V gene (reference sequence). The CDR3 has 15 residues. The V end lost 0 bases, the J end lost 7 bases, and 16 bases lay between the germline ends.

This chain joins TRBV2 and TRBJ1-4; D gene uncertain. V was shortened by 6 bases and J by 5 bases, with 10 bases between the two germline ends. Germline-derived CDR1 and CDR2 are SNHLY and FYNNEI. CDR3 length: 13 residues. CDR3 protein: CASSPLRNEKLFF. The CDR3, as DNA: TGTGCCAGCAGCCCCCTCCGGAATGAAAAACTGTTTTTT.

V is TRBV7-2 and J is TRBJ1-2; TRBD1 aligns across 9 bases. CDR3 size: 15 residues. After removal of 0 bases from V and 5 bases from J, the junction contained 4 bases not matched to a gene. Germline-derived CDR1 and CDR2 are SGHTA and FQGNSA. The DNA for the CDR3 is TGTGCCAGCAGCTTAGCCCCCGGGACAGGGTATGGCTACACCTTC. Translating gives CASSLAPGTGYGYTF.

The chain carries TRBV7-2 and TRBJ2-3; 7 nucleotides match TRBD1. J was trimmed by 4 bases and V by 8 bases; bases with no gene match: 9. This CDR3 region has 14 residues. Per the germline V gene, CDR1 is SGHTA and CDR2 is FQGNSA. The CDR3 DNA sequence: TGTGCCAGCGGCTATCTACAGGGGCCAGATACGCAGTATTTT. Translated: CASGYLQGPDTQYF.

This chain links TRBV5-4 with TRBJ2-2, with 7 bases fitting TRBD2. Per germline, CDR1 SGHNT and CDR2 YYREEE (reference sequence). J gave up 7 bases and V 0 bases, and 6 bases lay outside the gene matches. This CDR3 region has 15 residues. CDR3 sequence: CASSLARGRVGELFF. The CDR3 DNA reads TGTGCCAGCAGCTTGGCTCGGGGGAGGGTCGGGGAGCTGTTTTTT. Looking up the rest from reference TRBV5-4 and TRBJ2-2 gives the full variable domain: ETGVTQSPTHLIKTRGQQVTLRCSSQSGHNTVSWYQQALGQGPQFIFQYYREEENGRGNFPPRFSGLQFPNYSSELNVNALELDDSALYLCASSLARGRVGELFFGEGSRLTVL.

This chain links TRBV15 with TRBJ2-5, with D tentatively TRBD1 (6 bases). CDR3 size: 14 residues. Germline CDR1 LNHNV, CDR2 YYDKDF (reference sequence). The V end was cut by 3 bases, the J end by 3 bases, with 11 bases between. The CDR3 spells CATSRGRGEETQYF. Here the CDR3 DNA reads TGTGCCACCAGCAGGGGCAGGGGAGAAGAGACCCAGTACTTC.

This sequence joins TRBV2 and TRBJ2-5, with 8 bases aligning to TRBD1. Per the germline V gene, CDR1 is SNHLY and CDR2 is FYNNEI. Trimming removed 5 bases from V and 4 bases from J; junction bases left unmatched: 6. This CDR3 contains 14 residues. This chain's CDR3 is CASSTRQGAETQYF. CDR3 DNA: TGTGCCAGCAGTACCCGGCAGGGGGCAGAGACCCAGTACTTC. The whole variable domain, filled in from reference TRBV2 and TRBJ2-5, reads EPEVTQTPSHQVTQMGQEVILRCVPISNHLYFYWYRQILGQKVEFLVSFYNNEISEKSEIFDDQFSVERPDGSNFTLKIRSTKLEDSAMYFCASSTRQGAETQYFGPGTRLLVL.

This chain uses TRBV5-5 with TRBJ1-6; 7 bases match TRBD1. With 4 bases clipped from V and 7 bases from J, the junction kept 11 bases outside the gene matches. Germline V CDR1 and CDR2: SGHKS, YYEKEE (reference sequence). CDR3 length: 16 amino acids. The CDR3 region has the DNA TGTGCCAGCAGCCCCGGGGGGGGACAGTTAAATTCACCCCTCCACTTT. This encodes CASSPGGGQLNSPLHF.

This chain connects TRBV9 to TRBJ1-1; 8 bases fit TRBD1. Germline CDR1 and CDR2: SGDLS and YYNGEE. The junction had 8 bases not matched to a gene; V was cut back by 8 bases and J by 5 bases. The CDR3 length is 13 residues. CDR3 residues: CASQSTGGTEAFF. The CDR3 coding sequence is TGTGCCAGTCAGAGCACAGGGGGTACTGAAGCTTTCTTT.

This chain connects TRBV5-1 to TRBJ2-1; 8 nucleotides agree with TRBD1. V was pared by 4 bases and J by 9 bases, with 12 bases of the junction left unmatched. The CDR3 is 15 amino acids. In germline, CDR1 is SGHRS, CDR2 YFSETQ. CDR3 in DNA: TGCGCCAGCAGCCCACGATCGGACAGGGTTAGTGAGCAGTTCTTC. It yields the protein CASSPRSDRVSEQFF.

The chain has TRBV2 and TRBJ2-3, with 9 bases identical to TRBD2. The CDR3 length is 14 residues. The V gene end was trimmed by 4 bases and the J gene end by 7 bases; junction bases not matched to a gene: 6. Per germline, CDR1 SNHLY and CDR2 FYNNEI. CDR3 DNA sequence: TGTGCCAGCAGTGCAGCGGGGGGTCTATATACGCAGTATTTT. Protein sequence: CASSAAGGLYTQYF.

This CDR3 reads CASSFLAGTSYEQYF. CDR3 bases: TGTGCCAGCAGTTTCCTAGCGGGGACTTCCTACGAGCAGTACTTC. V usage is TRBV28 and J usage is TRBJ2-7, with 9 positions matching TRBD2. This CDR3 has 15 residues. Germline-derived CDR1 and CDR2 are MDHEN and SYDVKM. The ends lost 3 bases at V and 1 base at J; junction bases unmatched: 4.

The gene calls are TRBV6-5 and TRBJ2-7, with 12 bases aligning to TRBD1. CDR1 and CDR2 (germline): MNHEY, SVGAGI. The CDR3 is 14 amino acids. With V trimmed by 5 bases and J by 4 bases, 3 bases remained unmatched. The CDR3 nucleotides are TGTGCCAGCAGTCGGGACAGGGGGCAATACGAGCAGTACTTC. This translates into CASSRDRGQYEQYF.

The chain is built from TRBV5-1 and TRBJ2-1; 8 bases are shared with TRBD1. Unmatched junction bases numbered 13, after V lost 3 bases and J lost 8 bases. Germline CDR1 is SGHRS and CDR2 is YFSETQ. CDR3 size: 16 residues. CDR3 amino acids: CASSWPGDRGSDEQFF. The CDR3 coding sequence is TGCGCCAGCAGCTGGCCCGGAGACAGGGGCTCTGATGAGCAGTTCTTC.

The chain combines TRBV7-2 with TRBJ2-5, with 7 bases identical to TRBD1. This CDR3 has 15 residues. Germline V gene data show CDR1 as SGHTA and CDR2 as FQGNSA. The V segment lost 5 bases and the J segment 7 bases; nucleotides outside the gene matches: 13. CDR3 bases: TGTGCCAGCAGCCCGTCGACAGGGTCGGTTGGGACCCAGTACTTC. This gives the protein CASSPSTGSVGTQYF.

The J gene is TRBJ1-2, the V gene TRBV6-6, with TRBD1 matching 7 bases. This CDR3 has 15 residues. The germline V gene has CDR1 MNHNY and CDR2 SVGAGI (reference sequence). Trimming cost V 6 bases and J 2 bases; bases outside gene matches: 9. The CDR3 reads CASSSTGSDNYGYTF. The CDR3 nucleotides read TGTGCCAGCAGCTCGACAGGGTCTGACAACTATGGCTACACCTTC.